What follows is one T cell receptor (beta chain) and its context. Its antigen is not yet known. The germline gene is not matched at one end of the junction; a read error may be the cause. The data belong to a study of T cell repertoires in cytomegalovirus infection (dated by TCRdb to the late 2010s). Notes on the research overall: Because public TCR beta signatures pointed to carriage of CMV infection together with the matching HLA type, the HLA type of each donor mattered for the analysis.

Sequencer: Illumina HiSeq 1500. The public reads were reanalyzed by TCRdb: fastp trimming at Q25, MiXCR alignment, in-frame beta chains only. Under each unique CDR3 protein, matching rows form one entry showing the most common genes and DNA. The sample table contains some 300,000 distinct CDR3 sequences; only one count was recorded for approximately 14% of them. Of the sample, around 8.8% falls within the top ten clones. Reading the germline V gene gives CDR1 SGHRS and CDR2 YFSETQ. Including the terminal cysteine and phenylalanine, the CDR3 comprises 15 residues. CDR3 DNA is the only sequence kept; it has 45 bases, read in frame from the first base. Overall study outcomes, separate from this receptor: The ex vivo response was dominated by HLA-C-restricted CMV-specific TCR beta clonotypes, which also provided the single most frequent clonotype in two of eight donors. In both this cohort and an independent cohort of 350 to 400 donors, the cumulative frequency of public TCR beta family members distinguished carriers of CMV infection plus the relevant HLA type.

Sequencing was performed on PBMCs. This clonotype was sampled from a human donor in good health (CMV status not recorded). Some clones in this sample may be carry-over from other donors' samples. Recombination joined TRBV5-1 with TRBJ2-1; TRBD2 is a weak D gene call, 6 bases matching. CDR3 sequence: CASGLSGERYNEQFF. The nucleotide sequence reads TGCGCCAGCGGCTTGTCGGGAGAGCGGTACAATGAGCAGTTCTTC.